This T cell receptor (beta chain) was identified during a study of T-cell reconstitution after alpha-beta-depleted transplantation in children. CDR3 length: 13 residues. Germline V CDR1 and CDR2: MNHNS, SASEGT. Trimming removed 1 base from V and 8 bases from J, with 11 bases in between. Construction of the TCRbeta library involved unique molecular identifiers. TCRdb recomputed calls from the PCR reads with MiXCR, one row per CDR3 protein. The sample has fewer than 550,000 distinct CDR3 sequences; approximately 10% are singletons. This clonotype was counted many times. The material sequenced was PBMCs from the stem cell graft donor, taken from the stem cell graft. This rearrangement joins TRBV6-1 to TRBJ1-2, with unresolved D. The receptor was derived from a human donor who donated a stem cell graft to a child with acute myeloid leukemia. CDR3 bases: TGTGCCAGCAGTGAAGATCTATCGCGGGGCTACACCTTC. This gives the protein CASSEDLSRGYTF.